This TCR beta chain was recorded in a study of human T cells and chemical hapten exposure. On the study more broadly: TCR yields per sample varied, mainly owing to small pooled library volume differences.

The time point denotes: patch test 1, 2 weeks after DPC sensitization. Treatment described: therapeutic diphenylcyclopropenone sensitization with weekly scalp DPC. A remark on this clonotype: Its antigen is not identified.

Germline V gives CDR1 MNHEY, CDR2 SVGEGT. V was trimmed by 4 bases and J by 3 bases, leaving 10 bases between them. The CDR3 is made up of 14 amino acids. One entry per CDR3 protein, called by TCRdb with MiXCR from the RACE reads. The repertoire holds 300,000 to 350,000 distinct CDR3 sequences, with roughly 6.9% as singletons. General observations from the study: Compared with pre-sensitization or healthy control sets, expanded TCRs clustered more.

This clonotype was obtained from a woman between 18 and 30 years old with alopecia areata. Some clones in this sample may be carry-over from other donors' samples. This specimen consisted of whole blood, obtained in connection with sensitization to the hapten diphenylcyclopropenone (DPC). The chain uses TRBV6-2 or TRBV6-3 and TRBJ1-5, with D possibly TRBD1 on 5 matching bases. CDR3 sequence: CASSWYRPNQPQHF. The DNA for the CDR3 is TGTGCCAGCAGTTGGTACAGGCCCAATCAGCCCCAGCATTTT.